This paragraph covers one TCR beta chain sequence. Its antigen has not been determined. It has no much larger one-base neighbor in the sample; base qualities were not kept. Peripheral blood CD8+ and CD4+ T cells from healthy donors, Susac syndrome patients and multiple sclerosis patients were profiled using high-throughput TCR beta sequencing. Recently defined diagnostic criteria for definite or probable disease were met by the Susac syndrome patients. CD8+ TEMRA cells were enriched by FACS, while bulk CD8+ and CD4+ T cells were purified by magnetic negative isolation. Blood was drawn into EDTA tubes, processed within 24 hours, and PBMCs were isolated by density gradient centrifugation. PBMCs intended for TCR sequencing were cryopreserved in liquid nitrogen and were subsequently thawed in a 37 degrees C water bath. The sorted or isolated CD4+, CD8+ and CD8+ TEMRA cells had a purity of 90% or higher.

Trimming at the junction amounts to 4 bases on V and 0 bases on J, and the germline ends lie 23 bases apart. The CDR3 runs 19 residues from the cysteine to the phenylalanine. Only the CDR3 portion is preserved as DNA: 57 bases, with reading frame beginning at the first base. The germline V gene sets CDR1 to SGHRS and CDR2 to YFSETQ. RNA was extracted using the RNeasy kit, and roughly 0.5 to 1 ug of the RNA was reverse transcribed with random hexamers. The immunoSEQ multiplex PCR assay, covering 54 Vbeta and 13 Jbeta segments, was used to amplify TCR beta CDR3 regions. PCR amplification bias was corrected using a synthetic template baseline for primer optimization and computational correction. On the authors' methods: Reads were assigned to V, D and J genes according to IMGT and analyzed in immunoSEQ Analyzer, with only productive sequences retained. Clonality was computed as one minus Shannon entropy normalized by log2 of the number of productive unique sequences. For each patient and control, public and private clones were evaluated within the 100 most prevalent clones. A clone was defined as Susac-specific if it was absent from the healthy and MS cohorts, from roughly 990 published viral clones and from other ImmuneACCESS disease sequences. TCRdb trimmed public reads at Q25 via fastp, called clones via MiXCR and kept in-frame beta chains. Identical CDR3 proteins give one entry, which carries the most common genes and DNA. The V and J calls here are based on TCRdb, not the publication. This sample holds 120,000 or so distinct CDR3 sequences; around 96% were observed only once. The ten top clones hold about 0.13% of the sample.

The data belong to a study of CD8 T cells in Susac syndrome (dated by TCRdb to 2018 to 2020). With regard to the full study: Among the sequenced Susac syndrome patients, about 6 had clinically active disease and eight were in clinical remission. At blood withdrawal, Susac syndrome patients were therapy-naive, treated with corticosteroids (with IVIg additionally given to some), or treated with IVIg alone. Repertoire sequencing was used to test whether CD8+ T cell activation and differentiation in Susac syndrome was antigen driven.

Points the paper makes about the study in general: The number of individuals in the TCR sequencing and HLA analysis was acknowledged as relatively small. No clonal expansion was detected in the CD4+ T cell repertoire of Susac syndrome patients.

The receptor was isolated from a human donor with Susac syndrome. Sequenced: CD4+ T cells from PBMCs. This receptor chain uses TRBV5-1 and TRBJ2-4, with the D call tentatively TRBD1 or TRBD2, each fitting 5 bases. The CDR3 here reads CASSPSGTAGLLAKNIQYF. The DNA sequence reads TGCGCCAGCAGCCCATCCGGGACGGCTGGGTTACTAGCCAAAAACATTCAGTACTTC.